The present TCR beta chain was sequenced within a study of kidney transplant recipient with SARS-CoV-2 infection. CDR1 and CDR2 (germline): SGHAT, FQNNGV. CDR3 length equals 17 residues. V was cut by 5 bases and J by 4 bases, with 23 bases left in between. Ten or more counts support this clonotype. Each CDR3 protein is one row after TCRdb ran MiXCR on the reads. This sample has about 240,000 distinct CDR3 sequences, with roughly 26% found just once. Sequences were derived from a blood sample, sampled at baseline and on day 111 from a kidney transplant recipient. The chain uses TRBV11-2 and TRBJ1-2; D is undetermined. The receptor comes from a male patient in his thirties who had COVID-19 and was a kidney transplant recipient. The graft donor may have given rise to some T cells. In DNA form, the CDR3 reads TGTGCCAGCAGCGTAAACCGAACAAGCAGAAAGACCTATGGCTACACCTTC. Translation: CASSVNRTSRKTYGYTF.